The TCR beta chain under discussion was sequenced for a study of post-analysis software for immune sequencing data (dated by TCRdb to about 2015). Background on the whole study: The recorded disease courses included relapsing-remitting, secondary progressive and progressive-relapsing multiple sclerosis, and some patients had no subtype annotation. The patient repertoires were compared against approximately ten previously published healthy control repertoires obtained from donors aged roughly 6 to 25 years. A subset of samples was prepared in parallel using single-end sample barcoding, then pooled and co-amplified after Illumina adapter ligation. Findings and caveats that apply to the study as a whole: The multiple sclerosis patient group was slightly younger than the control group. Normalized Chao1 diversity was significantly lower in multiple sclerosis patients than controls, suggesting substantial peripheral T-cell clonal expansion. Direct clustering with F measure revealed strong co-clustering of samples prepared in the same batch, which led to a batch-effect correction.

As for this clonotype: Its cognate antigen has yet to be identified. No per-base quality is available; no much larger clone lies one base away.

To demonstrate the VDJtools post-analysis software, the study profiled TCR beta repertoires from the peripheral blood of about 13 young patients with multiple sclerosis. The multiple sclerosis patients were children and adolescents ranging in age from 6 to 15 years. The library was generated by PCR. Sequencer: Illumina HiSeq 2500. To reduce PCR and sequencing biases, unique molecular identifiers were built into the TCR beta cDNA libraries. About 500,000 cDNA molecules were obtained for every 1 to 10 million input T cells, so each molecule roughly corresponded to one T cell. The same protocol used for the earlier healthy control dataset was applied to prepare and sequence the patient libraries. Within a given batch, samples were prepared together, multiplexed and sequenced on the same HiSeq lane. As for how the authors treated the data: Raw barcoded reads were processed with MIGEC, discarding single-read molecular identifier groups before consensus assembly and CDR3 extraction. Clonotype tables were post-analysed with VDJtools, normalizing diversity by down-sampling all datasets to the smallest sample size. To correct batch-related cross-sample contamination, repertoire overlap clustering matched CDR3 amino acid sequences but not nucleotide sequences. TCRdb itself trimmed the public reads at Q25 with fastp, ran MiXCR and retained productive beta chains. Under each unique CDR3 protein, matching rows form one entry showing the most common genes and DNA. These V and J calls rely on TCRdb rather than the paper's analysis. In all, the sample holds 750,000 to 950,000 distinct CDR3 sequences, and about 45% of those were seen once. The ten largest clones add up to 4.9% of the sample.

The source is a girl between 10 and 17 years old with multiple sclerosis. The sequencing input was blood.

The sequence in DNA is TGTGCCAGCAGCTTAGTCCCGGGGGACAATGAGCAGTTCTTC. It encodes CASSLVPGDNEQFF. Rearrangement joined TRBV13 to TRBJ2-1; perhaps TRBD2 is the D gene, with 6 bases matching. V is cut by 1 base and J by 5 bases, and the space between the germline ends is 9 bases. The germline V gene encodes CDR1 PRHDT and CDR2 FYEKMQ (reference sequence). The CDR3 numbers 14 residues from cysteine through phenylalanine. The only DNA kept is the CDR3, 42 bases in frame from the first base.